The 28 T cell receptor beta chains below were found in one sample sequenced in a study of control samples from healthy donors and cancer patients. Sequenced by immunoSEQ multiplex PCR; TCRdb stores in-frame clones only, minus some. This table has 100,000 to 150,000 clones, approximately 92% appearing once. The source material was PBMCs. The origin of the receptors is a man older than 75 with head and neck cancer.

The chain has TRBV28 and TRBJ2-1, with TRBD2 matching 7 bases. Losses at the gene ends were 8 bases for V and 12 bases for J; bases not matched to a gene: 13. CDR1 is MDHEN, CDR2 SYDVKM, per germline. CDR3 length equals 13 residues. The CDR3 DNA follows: TGTGCCAGCTTACAGAACCTTGGGGGGGGGCAGTTCTTC. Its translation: CASLQNLGGGQFF.

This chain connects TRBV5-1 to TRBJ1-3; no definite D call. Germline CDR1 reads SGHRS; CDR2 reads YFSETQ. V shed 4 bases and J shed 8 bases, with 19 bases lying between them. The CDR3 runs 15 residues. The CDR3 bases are TGCGCCAGCAGCCCTGCCGGACGGTCGGTAGACACCATATATTTT. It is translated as CASSPAGRSVDTIYF.

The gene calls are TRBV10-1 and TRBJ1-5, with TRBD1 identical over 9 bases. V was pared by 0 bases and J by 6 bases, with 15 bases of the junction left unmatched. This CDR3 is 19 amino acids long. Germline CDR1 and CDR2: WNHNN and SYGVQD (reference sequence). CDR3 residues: CASSESEPKRQGVGQPQHF. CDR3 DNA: TGCGCCAGCAGTGAGTCCGAGCCTAAAAGACAGGGGGTAGGTCAGCCCCAGCATTTT.

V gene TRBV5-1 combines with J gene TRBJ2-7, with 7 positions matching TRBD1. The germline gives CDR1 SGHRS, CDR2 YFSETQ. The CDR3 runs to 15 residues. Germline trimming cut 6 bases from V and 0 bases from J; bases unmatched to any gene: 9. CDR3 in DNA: TGCGCCAGCACCTACGGGACAGCAACCTCCTACGAGCAGTACTTC. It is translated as CASTYGTATSYEQYF.

For the CDR3, the DNA is TGTGCCAGCAGCGCGTCGATAGACAGCCCCTATGGCTACACCTTC. Its protein is CASSASIDSPYGYTF. The V call is TRBV9, the J call TRBJ1-2, with a weak D call TRBD1 (5 bases). CDR3 size: 15 residues. The germline CDR1 and CDR2 sequences are SGDLS and YYNGEE. V lost 3 bases and J lost 4, with 16 bases in between.

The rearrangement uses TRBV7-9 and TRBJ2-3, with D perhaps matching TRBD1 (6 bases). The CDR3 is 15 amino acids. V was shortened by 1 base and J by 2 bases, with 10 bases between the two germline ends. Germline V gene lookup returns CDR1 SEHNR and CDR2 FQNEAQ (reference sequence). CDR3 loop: CASSLEGDPTDTQYF. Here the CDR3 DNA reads TGTGCCAGCAGCTTAGAGGGGGACCCCACAGATACGCAGTATTTT. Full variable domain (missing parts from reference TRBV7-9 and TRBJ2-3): DTGVSQNPRHKITKRGQNVTFRCDPISEHNRLYWYRQTLGQGPEFLTYFQNEAQLEKSRLLSDRFSAERPKGSFSTLEIQRTEQGDSAMYLCASSLEGDPTDTQYFGPGTRLTVL.

This CDR3 is CASATGQTNYGYTF. Written as DNA, the CDR3 is TGTGCCAGCGCGACGGGACAGACTAACTATGGCTACACCTTC. The genes are TRBV11-2 and TRBJ1-2, with 7 nucleotides matching TRBD1. Germline CDR1 reads SGHAT; CDR2 reads FQNNGV. V dropped 8 bases and J dropped 0; count of bases not matched to a gene: 6. The CDR3 spans 14 residues.

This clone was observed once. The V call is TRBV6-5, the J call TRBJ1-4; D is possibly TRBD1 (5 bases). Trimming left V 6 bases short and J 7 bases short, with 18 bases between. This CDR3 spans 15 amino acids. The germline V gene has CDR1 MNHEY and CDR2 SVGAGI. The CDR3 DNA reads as TGTGCCAGCAGCTTGCTTGGGGGATTCGGTGAAAAACTGTTTTTT. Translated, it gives CASSLLGGFGEKLFF.

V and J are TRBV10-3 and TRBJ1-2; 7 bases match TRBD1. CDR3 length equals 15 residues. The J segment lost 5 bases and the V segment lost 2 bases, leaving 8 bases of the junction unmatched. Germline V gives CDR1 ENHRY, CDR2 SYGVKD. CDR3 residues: CAISEGTGALYGYTF. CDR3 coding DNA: TGTGCCATCAGTGAGGGAACAGGGGCACTTTATGGCTACACCTTC.

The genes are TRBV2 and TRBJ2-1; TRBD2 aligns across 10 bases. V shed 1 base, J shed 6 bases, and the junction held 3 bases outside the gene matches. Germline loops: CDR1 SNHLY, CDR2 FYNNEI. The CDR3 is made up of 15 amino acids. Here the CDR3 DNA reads TGTGCCAGCAGTGAAGAGCTAGCGGGAGTCAATGAGCAGTTCTTC. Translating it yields CASSEELAGVNEQFF. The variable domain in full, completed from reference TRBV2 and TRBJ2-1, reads EPEVTQTPSHQVTQMGQEVILRCVPISNHLYFYWYRQILGQKVEFLVSFYNNEISEKSEIFDDQFSVERPDGSNFTLKIRSTKLEDSAMYFCASSEELAGVNEQFFGPGTRLTVL.

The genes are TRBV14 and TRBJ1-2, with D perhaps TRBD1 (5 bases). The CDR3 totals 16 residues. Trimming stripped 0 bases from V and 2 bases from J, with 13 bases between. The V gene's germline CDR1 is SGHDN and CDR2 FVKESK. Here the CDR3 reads CASSQDPGGYNYGYTF. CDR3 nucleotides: TGTGCCAGCAGCCAAGATCCTGGGGGTTACAACTATGGCTACACCTTC.

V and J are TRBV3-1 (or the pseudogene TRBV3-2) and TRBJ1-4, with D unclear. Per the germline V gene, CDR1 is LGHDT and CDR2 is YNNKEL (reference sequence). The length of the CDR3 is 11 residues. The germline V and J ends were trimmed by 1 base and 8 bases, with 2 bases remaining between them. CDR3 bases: TGTGCCAGCAGCCAAGGGGAAAAACTGTTTTTT. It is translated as CASSQGEKLFF.

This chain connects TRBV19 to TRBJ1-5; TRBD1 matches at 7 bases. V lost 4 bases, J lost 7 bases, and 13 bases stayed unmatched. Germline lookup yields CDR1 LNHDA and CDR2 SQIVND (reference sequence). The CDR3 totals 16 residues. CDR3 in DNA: TGTGCCAGTAGTAGCACAGACAGGGTAGGTGGGCAGCCCCAGCATTTT. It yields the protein CASSSTDRVGGQPQHF.

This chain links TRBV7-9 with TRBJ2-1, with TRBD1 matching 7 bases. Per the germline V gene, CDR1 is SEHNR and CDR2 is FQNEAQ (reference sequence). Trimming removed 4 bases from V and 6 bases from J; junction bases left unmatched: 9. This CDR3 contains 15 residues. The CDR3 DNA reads TGTGCCAGCAGCTCCGACAGGGCAAGGTTCAATGAGCAGTTCTTC. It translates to CASSSDRARFNEQFF. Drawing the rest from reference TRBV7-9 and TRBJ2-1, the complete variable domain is DTGVSQNPRHKITKRGQNVTFRCDPISEHNRLYWYRQTLGQGPEFLTYFQNEAQLEKSRLLSDRFSAERPKGSFSTLEIQRTEQGDSAMYLCASSSDRARFNEQFFGPGTRLTVL.

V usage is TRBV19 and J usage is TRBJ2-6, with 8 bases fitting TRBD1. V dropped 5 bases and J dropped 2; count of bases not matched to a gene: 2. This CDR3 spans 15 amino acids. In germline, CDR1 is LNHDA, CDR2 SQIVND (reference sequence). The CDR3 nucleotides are TGTGCCAGTAGTGTACAGGGGGCTGGGGCCAACGTCCTGACTTTC. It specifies CASSVQGAGANVLTF.

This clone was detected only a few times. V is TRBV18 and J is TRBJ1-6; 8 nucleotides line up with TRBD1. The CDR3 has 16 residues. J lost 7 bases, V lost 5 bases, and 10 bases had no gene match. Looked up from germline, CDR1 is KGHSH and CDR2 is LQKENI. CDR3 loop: CASSSNTGTGNSPLHF. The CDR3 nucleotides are TGTGCCAGCTCATCAAATACCGGGACAGGAAATTCACCCCTCCACTTT.

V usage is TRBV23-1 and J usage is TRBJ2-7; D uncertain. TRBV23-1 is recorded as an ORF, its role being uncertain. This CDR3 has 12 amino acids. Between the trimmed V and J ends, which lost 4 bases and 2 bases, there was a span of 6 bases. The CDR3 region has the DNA TGCGCCAGCAGTCTCGGAGCCTACGAGCAGTACTTC. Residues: CASSLGAYEQYF.

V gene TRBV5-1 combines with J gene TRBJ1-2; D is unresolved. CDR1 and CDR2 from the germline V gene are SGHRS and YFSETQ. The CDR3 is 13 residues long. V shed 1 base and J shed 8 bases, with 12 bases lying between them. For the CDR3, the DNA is TGCGCCAGCAGCTTGTGGCCTCTGAGAGGCTACACCTTC. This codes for CASSLWPLRGYTF.

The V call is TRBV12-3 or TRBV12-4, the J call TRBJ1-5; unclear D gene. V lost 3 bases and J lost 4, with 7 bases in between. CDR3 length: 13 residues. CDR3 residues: CASSFVKNQPQHF. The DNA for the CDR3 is TGTGCCAGCAGTTTTGTCAAGAATCAGCCCCAGCATTTT.

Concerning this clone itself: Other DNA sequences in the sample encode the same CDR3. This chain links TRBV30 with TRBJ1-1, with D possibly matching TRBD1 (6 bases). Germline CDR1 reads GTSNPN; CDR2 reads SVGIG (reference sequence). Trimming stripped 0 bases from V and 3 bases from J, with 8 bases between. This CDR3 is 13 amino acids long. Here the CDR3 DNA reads TGTGCCTGGAGTGTAAGGGGGGACACTGAAGCTTTCTTT. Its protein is CAWSVRGDTEAFF.

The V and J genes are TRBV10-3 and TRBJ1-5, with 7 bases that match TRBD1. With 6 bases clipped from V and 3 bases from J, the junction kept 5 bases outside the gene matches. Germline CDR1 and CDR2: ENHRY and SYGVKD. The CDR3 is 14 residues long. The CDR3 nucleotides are TGTGCCATCAGGGGCGACAGGGCCAATCAGCCCCAGCATTTT. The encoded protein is CAIRGDRANQPQHF.

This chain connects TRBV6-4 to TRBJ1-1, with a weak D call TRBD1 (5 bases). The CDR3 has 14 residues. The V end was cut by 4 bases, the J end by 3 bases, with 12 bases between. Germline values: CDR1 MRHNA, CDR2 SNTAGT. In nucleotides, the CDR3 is TGTGCCAGCAGTGCCCAGGGAGGTCACACTGAAGCTTTCTTT. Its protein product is CASSAQGGHTEAFF.

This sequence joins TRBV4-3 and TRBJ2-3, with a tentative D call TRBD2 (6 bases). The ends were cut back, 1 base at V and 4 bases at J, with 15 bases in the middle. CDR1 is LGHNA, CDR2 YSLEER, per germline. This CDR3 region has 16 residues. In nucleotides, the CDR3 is TGCGCCAGCAGCCAAGGGACTACAAGGATCGCAGATACGCAGTATTTT. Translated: CASSQGTTRIADTQYF.

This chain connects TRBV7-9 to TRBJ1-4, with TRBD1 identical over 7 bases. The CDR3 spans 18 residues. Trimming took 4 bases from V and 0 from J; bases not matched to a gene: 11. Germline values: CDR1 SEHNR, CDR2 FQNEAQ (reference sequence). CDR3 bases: TGTGCCAGCAGCTGGAGACAGGGAGGATTTTCAACTAATGAAAAACTGTTTTTT. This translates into CASSWRQGGFSTNEKLFF.

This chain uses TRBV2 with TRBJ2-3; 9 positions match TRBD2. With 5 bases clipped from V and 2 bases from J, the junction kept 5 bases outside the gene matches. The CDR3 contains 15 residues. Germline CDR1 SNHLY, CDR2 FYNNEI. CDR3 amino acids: CASSNLAGITDTQYF. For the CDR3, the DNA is TGTGCCAGCAGTAATCTAGCGGGGATCACAGATACGCAGTATTTT.

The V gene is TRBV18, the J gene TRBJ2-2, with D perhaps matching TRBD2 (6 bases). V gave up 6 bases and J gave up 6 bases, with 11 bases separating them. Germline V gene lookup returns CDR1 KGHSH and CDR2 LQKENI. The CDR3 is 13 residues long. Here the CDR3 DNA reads TGTGCCAGCTCTGCCATAGCGGCCGGGGAGCTGTTTTTT. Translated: CASSAIAAGELFF.

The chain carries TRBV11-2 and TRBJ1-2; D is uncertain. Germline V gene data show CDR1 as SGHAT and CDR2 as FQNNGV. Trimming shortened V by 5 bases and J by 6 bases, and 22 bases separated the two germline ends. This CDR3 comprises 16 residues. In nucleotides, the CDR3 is TGTGCCAGCAGCCGGGCCCGAGGTCAGCGGAACAATGGCTACACCTTC. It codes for CASSRARGQRNNGYTF.

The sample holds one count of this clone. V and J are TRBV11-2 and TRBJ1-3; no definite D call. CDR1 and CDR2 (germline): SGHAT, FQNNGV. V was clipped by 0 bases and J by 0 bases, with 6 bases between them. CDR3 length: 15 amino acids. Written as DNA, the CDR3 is TGTGCCAGCAGCTTAGATTTCGCCTCTGGAAACACCATATATTTT. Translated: CASSLDFASGNTIYF.